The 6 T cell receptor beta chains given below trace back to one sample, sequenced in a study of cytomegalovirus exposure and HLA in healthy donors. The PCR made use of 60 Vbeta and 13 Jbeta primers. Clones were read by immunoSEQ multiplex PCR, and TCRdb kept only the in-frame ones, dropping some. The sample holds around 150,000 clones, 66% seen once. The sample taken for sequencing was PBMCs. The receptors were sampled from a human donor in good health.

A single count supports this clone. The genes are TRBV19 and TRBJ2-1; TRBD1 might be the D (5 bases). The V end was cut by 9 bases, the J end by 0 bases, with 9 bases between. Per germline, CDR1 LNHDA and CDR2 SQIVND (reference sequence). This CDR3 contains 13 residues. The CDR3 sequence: CASGHSSYNEQFF. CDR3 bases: TGTGCCAGCGGACACAGCTCCTACAATGAGCAGTTCTTC.

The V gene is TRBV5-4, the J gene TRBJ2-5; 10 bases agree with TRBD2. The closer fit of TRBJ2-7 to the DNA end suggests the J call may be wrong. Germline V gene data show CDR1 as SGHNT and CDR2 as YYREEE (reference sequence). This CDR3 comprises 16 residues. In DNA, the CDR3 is TGTGCCAGCAGCTCCCTAGCGGGAGAAGGCTTTTACGAGCAGTACTTC. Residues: CASSSLAGEGFYEQYF.

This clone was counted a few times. The CDR3 DNA reads as TGCGCCAGCAGCTTGGGACAGGGGAGCAATCAGCCCCAGCATTTT. Protein sequence: CASSLGQGSNQPQHF. This chain joins TRBV5-1 and TRBJ1-5, with 8 bases lining up with TRBD1. With 0 bases clipped from V and 1 base from J, the junction kept 0 bases outside the gene matches. The CDR3 consists of 15 residues. Germline values: CDR1 SGHRS, CDR2 YFSETQ.

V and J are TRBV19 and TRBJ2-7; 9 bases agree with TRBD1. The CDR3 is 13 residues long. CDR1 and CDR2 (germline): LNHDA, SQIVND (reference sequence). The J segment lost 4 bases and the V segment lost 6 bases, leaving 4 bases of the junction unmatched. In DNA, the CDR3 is TGTGCCAGTAGACCCGGGACAGGGTACGAGCAGTACTTC. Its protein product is CASRPGTGYEQYF.

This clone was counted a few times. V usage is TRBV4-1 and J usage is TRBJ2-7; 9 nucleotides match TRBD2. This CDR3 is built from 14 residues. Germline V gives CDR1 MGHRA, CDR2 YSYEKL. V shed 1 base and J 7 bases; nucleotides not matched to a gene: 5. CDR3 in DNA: TGCGCCAGCAGCCAAGTAGCTAGCGGGGTTGAGCAGTACTTC. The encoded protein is CASSQVASGVEQYF.

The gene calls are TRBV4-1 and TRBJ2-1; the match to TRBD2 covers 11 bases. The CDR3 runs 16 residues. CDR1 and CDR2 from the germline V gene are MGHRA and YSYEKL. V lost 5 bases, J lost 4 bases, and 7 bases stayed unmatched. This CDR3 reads CASSYRLAGTYNEQFF. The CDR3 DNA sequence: TGCGCCAGCAGCTATCGACTAGCGGGAACTTACAATGAGCAGTTCTTC.